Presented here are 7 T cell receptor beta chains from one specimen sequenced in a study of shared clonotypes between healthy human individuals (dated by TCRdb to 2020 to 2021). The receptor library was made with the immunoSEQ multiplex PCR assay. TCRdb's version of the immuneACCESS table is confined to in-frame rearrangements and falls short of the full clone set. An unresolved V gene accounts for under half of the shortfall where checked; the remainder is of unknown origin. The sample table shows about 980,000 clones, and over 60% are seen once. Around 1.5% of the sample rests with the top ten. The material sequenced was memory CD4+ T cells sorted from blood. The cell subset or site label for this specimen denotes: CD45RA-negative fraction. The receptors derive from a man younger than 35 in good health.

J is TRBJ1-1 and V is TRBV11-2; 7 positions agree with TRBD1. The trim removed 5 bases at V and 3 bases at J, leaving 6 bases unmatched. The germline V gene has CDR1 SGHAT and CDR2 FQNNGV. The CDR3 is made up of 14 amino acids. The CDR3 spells CASSVGTAYTEAFF. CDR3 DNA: TGTGCCAGCAGCGTCGGGACAGCCTACACTGAAGCTTTCTTT.

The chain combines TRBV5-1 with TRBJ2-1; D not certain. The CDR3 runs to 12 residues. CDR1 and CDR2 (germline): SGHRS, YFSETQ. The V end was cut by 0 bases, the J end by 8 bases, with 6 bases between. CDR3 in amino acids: CASSLAFHEQFF. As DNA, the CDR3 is TGCGCCAGCAGCTTGGCCTTCCATGAGCAGTTCTTC.

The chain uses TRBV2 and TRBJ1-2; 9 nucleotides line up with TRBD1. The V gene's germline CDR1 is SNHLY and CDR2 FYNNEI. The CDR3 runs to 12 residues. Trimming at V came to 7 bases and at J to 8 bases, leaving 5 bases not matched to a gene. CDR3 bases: TGTGCCAGCAACGAGGACAGGGGAGGCTACACCTTC. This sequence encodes CASNEDRGGYTF.

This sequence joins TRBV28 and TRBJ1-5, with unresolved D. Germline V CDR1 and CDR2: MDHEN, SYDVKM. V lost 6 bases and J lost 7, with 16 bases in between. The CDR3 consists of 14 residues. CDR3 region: CASSYTGVNQPQHF. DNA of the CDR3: TGTGCCAGCAGCTACACCGGGGTTAACCAGCCCCAGCATTTT.

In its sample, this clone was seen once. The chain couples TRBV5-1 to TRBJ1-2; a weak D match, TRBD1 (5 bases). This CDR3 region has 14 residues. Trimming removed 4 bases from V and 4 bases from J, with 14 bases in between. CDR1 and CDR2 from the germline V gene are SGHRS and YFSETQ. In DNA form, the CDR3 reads TGCGCCAGCAGCCTGGACACCCTTGGCTATGGCTACACCTTC. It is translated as CASSLDTLGYGYTF.

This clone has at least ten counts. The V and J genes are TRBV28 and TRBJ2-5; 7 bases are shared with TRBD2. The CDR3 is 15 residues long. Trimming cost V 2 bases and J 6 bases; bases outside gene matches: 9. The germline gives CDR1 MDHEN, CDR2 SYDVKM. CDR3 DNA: TGTGCCAGCAGTTTACCCGGGGAGGGATTGAAGACCCAGTACTTC. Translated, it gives CASSLPGEGLKTQYF.

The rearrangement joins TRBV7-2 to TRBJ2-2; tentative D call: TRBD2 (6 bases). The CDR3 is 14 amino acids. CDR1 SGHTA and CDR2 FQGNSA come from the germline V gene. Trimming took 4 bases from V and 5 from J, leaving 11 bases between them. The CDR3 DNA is TGTGCCAGCAGCTCCCGGGAGAGAACCGGGGAGCTGTTTTTT. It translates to CASSSRERTGELFF.